The 22 T cell receptor beta chains reported below all come from one sample, sequenced in a study of blood T cell repertoires in COVID-19 (dated by TCRdb to about 2020). The method was the immunoSEQ multiplex PCR assay. TCRdb retrieved this table from immuneACCESS and kept in-frame rearrangements only. Not all clones are present; in checked studies, unresolved V genes account for under half, and no reason is known for the remainder. This sample gives some 65,000 clones in total; roughly 87% of them show up just once. The ten top clones hold less than 0.6% of the sample. The specimen was peripheral blood. All receptors derive from a man aged 50 to 60 with COVID-19, enrolled during active disease.

V usage is TRBV2 and J usage is TRBJ2-7; D may be TRBD2 (5 bases). Trimming pared 6 bases from V and 5 bases from J, leaving 11 bases between. The germline gives CDR1 SNHLY, CDR2 FYNNEI. This CDR3 spans 12 amino acids. This chain's CDR3 is CASRVFGNEQYF. CDR3 coding DNA: TGTGCCAGCAGGGTCTTCGGGAACGAGCAGTACTTC.

The chain uses TRBV6-5 and TRBJ2-1; no clear D gene. Trimming shortened V by 0 bases and J by 6 bases, and 6 bases separated the two germline ends. CDR1 and CDR2 from the germline V gene are MNHEY and SVGAGI. The CDR3 length is 13 residues. The DNA of the CDR3 is TGTGCCAGCAGTTACTCGATCGGCAATGAGCAGTTCTTC. It specifies CASSYSIGNEQFF.

The gene calls are TRBV5-1 and TRBJ2-7, with 7 bases that match TRBD2. J lost 1 base, V lost 4 bases, and 5 bases had no gene match. Germline CDR1 SGHRS, CDR2 YFSETQ. This CDR3 comprises 14 residues. CDR3 amino acids: CASSPGTNSYEQYF. The DNA of the CDR3 is TGCGCCAGCAGCCCCGGGACTAATTCCTACGAGCAGTACTTC.

The V gene is TRBV5-6, the J gene TRBJ2-3; D perhaps matches TRBD2 (5 bases). The V end was cut by 6 bases, the J end by 3 bases, with 11 bases between. Germline lookup yields CDR1 SGHDT and CDR2 YYEEEE. The CDR3 extends over 13 amino acids. CDR3 sequence: CASTRAATDTQYF. In nucleotides, the CDR3 is TGTGCCAGCACCCGAGCGGCTACAGATACGCAGTATTTT.

The rearrangement uses TRBV6-1 and TRBJ2-1; 13 nucleotides agree with TRBD2. Germline V lookup: CDR1 MNHNS, CDR2 SASEGT. V was pared by 4 bases and J by 6 bases, with 6 bases of the junction left unmatched. The CDR3 consists of 16 residues. CDR3 amino acids: CASSGTSGSLSNEQFF. The DNA of the CDR3 is TGTGCCAGCAGTGGGACTAGCGGGAGTTTATCCAATGAGCAGTTCTTC.

This sequence joins TRBV7-9 and TRBJ1-4; D ambiguous. The ends were cut back, 3 bases at V and 6 bases at J, with 8 bases in the middle. This CDR3 is built from 13 residues. CDR1 is SEHNR, CDR2 FQNEAQ, per germline (reference sequence). For the CDR3, the DNA is TGTGCCAGCAGCTTGGAGGTTGATGAAAAACTGTTTTTT. Translation gives CASSLEVDEKLFF.

The rearrangement links TRBV6-5 to TRBJ1-6; TRBD1 aligns across 10 bases. The CDR3 runs to 14 residues. V shed 4 bases, J shed 9 bases, and the junction held 3 bases outside the gene matches. Germline values: CDR1 MNHEY, CDR2 SVGAGI. In nucleotides, the CDR3 is TGTGCCAGCAGTTTCCGGACAGGGGGTTCACCCCTCCACTTT. Translated, it gives CASSFRTGGSPLHF.

The chain has TRBV6-5 and TRBJ2-5, with TRBD2 identical over 10 bases. With 6 bases clipped from V and 5 bases from J, the junction kept 9 bases outside the gene matches. The length of the CDR3 is 15 residues. CDR1 MNHEY and CDR2 SVGAGI come from the germline V gene. The CDR3 loop is CASSSVLAGWETQYF. As DNA, the CDR3 is TGTGCCAGCAGCTCGGTACTAGCGGGATGGGAGACCCAGTACTTC.

This chain links TRBV7-3 with TRBJ2-1; TRBD2 agrees at 9 bases. The J segment lost 12 bases and the V segment lost 2 bases, leaving 8 bases of the junction unmatched. Germline CDR1 reads SGHTA; CDR2 reads FQGTGA. The CDR3 spans 14 residues. The CDR3 sequence is CASSLGGGRARQFF. CDR3 nucleotide sequence: TGTGCCAGCAGCTTAGGTGGCGGGAGGGCCCGGCAGTTCTTC.

The chain joins TRBV15 to TRBJ1-2; tentatively, D is TRBD1 (6 bases). V dropped 4 bases and J dropped 6 bases, with 21 bases sitting between them. Germline loops: CDR1 LNHNV, CDR2 YYDKDF (reference sequence). The CDR3 sequence is 16 residues long. As DNA, the CDR3 is TGTGCCACCAGCACCAGAAGTAGGACAGACGTAAATGGCTACACCTTC. It codes for CATSTRSRTDVNGYTF.

This chain links TRBV14 with TRBJ2-7; D might be TRBD1 (5 bases). Germline V gives CDR1 SGHDN, CDR2 FVKESK. The CDR3 is 14 residues long. V was pared by 2 bases and J by 4 bases, with 12 bases between. The CDR3 spells CASSQISQGYEQYF. The CDR3 nucleotides read TGTGCCAGCAGCCAAATATCCCAGGGATACGAGCAGTACTTC. The full variable domain, its missing parts supplied by reference TRBV14 and TRBJ2-7, is EAGVTQFPSHSVIEKGQTVTLRCDPISGHDNLYWYRRVMGKEIKFLLHFVKESKQDESGMPNNRFLAERTGGTYSTLKVQPAELEDSGVYFCASSQISQGYEQYFGPGTRLTVT.

In this sample, this clone turned up once. V and J are TRBV6-5 and TRBJ1-3; possibly TRBD1 for D (5 bases). Germline lookup yields CDR1 MNHEY and CDR2 SVGAGI. V lost 6 bases to trimming and J lost 0 bases, with 12 bases between them. The CDR3 is 15 amino acids. The DNA of the CDR3 is TGTGCCAGCAGGGTGGGGCAGAGCTCTGGAAACACCATATATTTT. Protein: CASRVGQSSGNTIYF.

The rearrangement joins TRBV5-4 to TRBJ2-7; TRBD2 is a possible D gene (6 bases). Germline CDR1 SGHNT, CDR2 YYREEE (reference sequence). The CDR3 runs to 15 residues. V was pared by 0 bases and J by 2 bases, with 12 bases between. The CDR3 spells CASSLARGGPYEQYF. The CDR3 nucleotides read TGTGCCAGCAGCTTGGCCCGGGGAGGCCCCTACGAGCAGTACTTC.

The CDR3 protein is CASSYSDPGEQFF. The CDR3 bases are TGTGCCAGCAGTTATAGCGACCCGGGGGAGCAGTTCTTC. The rearrangement links TRBV6-5 to TRBJ2-1; D may be TRBD2 (5 bases). Germline V CDR1 and CDR2: MNHEY, SVGAGI. This CDR3 is built from 13 residues. V lost 3 bases to trimming and J lost 10 bases, with 13 bases between them.

The chain joins TRBV29-1 to TRBJ1-2; 10 positions agree with TRBD1. The J segment lost 6 bases and the V segment lost 6 bases, leaving 4 bases of the junction unmatched. The CDR3 consists of 12 residues. Looked up from germline, CDR1 is SQVTM and CDR2 is ANQGSEA. CDR3 sequence (DNA): TGCAGCGTCGTAGACAGGGGGCATGGCTACACCTTC. This encodes CSVVDRGHGYTF.

The rearrangement joins TRBV4-2 to TRBJ1-2, with TRBD1 matching over 7 bases. This CDR3 comprises 15 residues. Germline CDR1 and CDR2: LGHNA and YNFKEQ. With 1 base clipped from V and 2 bases from J, the junction kept 4 bases outside the gene matches. The CDR3 DNA reads as TGTGCCAGCAGCCAAGGGACAGGAGGAAACTATGGCTACACCTTC. Encoded protein: CASSQGTGGNYGYTF.

V is TRBV18 and J is TRBJ1-1; no firm D call. The CDR3 is 14 amino acids. The V gene's germline CDR1 is KGHSH and CDR2 LQKENI. Trimming left V 8 bases short and J 3 bases short, with 16 bases between. The CDR3 region has the DNA TGTGCCAGCGCTCTCGCAGGATGGGACACTGAAGCTTTCTTT. Translating it yields CASALAGWDTEAFF.

This clone has a single count. The chain links TRBV9 to TRBJ1-4, with a weak D call TRBD1 (5 bases). From germline, CDR1 is SGDLS and CDR2 YYNGEE. The CDR3 covers 15 residues. The V and J ends lost 2 bases and 2 bases respectively, with 10 bases between them. CDR3 DNA sequence: TGTGCCAGCAGCGTCGGGTCAGGGACTAATGAAAAACTGTTTTTT. Its translation is CASSVGSGTNEKLFF.

As DNA, the CDR3 is TGTGCCAGCAGCCAAGAGGTCAGATTTAACATGAACACTGAAGCTTTCTTT. The encoded protein is CASSQEVRFNMNTEAFF. The chain carries TRBV4-2 and TRBJ1-1; D is unclear. V was cut by 0 bases and J by 0 bases, with 14 bases left in between. The CDR3 sequence is 17 residues long. CDR1 LGHNA and CDR2 YNFKEQ come from the germline V gene.

The chain employs TRBV7-2 and TRBJ1-3; D call uncertain. The CDR3 contains 16 residues. The V end lost 2 bases, the J end lost 3 bases, and 14 bases lay between the germline ends. Germline assignment: CDR1 SGHTA and CDR2 FQGNSA. The CDR3: CASSLITLSRGNTIYF. The CDR3, as DNA: TGTGCCAGCAGCTTAATTACTTTATCGCGTGGAAACACCATATATTTT.

The rearrangement uses TRBV19 and TRBJ1-5, with D uncertain. The V end lost 4 bases, the J end lost 0 bases, and 19 bases lay between the germline ends. Germline-derived CDR1 and CDR2 are LNHDA and SQIVND (reference sequence). CDR3 size: 18 residues. CDR3 sequence: CASSTGLQLTYSNQPQHF. CDR3 in DNA: TGTGCCAGTAGTACAGGCCTACAGCTCACGTATAGCAATCAGCCCCAGCATTTT.

The chain has TRBV28 and TRBJ1-3, with D maybe TRBD1 (5 bases). Trimming stripped 7 bases from V and 1 base from J, with 20 bases between. The germline gives CDR1 MDHEN, CDR2 SYDVKM. This CDR3 has 17 amino acids. CDR3 nucleotide sequence: TGTGCCAGCAATACCTCCCCAGGGTCCGAATCTGGAAACACCATATATTTT. Its translation is CASNTSPGSESGNTIYF.